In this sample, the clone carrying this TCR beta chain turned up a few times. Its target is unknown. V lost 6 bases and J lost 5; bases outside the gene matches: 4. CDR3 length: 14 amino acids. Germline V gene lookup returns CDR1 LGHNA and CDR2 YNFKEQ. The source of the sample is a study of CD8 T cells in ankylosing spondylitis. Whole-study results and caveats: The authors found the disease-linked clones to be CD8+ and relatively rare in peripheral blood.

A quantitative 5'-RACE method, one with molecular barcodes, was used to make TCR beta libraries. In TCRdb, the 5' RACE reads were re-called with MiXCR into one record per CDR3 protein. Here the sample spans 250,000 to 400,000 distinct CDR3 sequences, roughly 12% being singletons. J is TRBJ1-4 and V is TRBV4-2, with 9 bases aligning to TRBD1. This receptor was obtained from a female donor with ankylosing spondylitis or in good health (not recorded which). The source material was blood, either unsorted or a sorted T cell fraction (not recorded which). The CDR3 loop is CASRDGTGNEKLFF. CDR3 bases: TGTGCCAGCAGAGACGGGACAGGGAATGAAAAACTGTTTTTT.